What follows are 17 T cell receptor beta chains derived from one specimen sequenced in a study of T cells expressing NK-cell markers. From its re-call of the 5' RACE reads, TCRdb lists each CDR3 protein once, without DNA. This repertoire includes a few hundred thousand distinct CDR3 sequences. Sequencing was carried out using blood T cells: a sorted CD56 or NKG2C T cell subset, CD4+ or CD8+ T cells, or bulk PBMC T cells (not recorded which). These receptors were taken from a man aged 18 to 69 in good health.

This chain's CDR3 is CASSLEQGLGQTQYF. The chain uses TRBV5-5 and TRBJ2-5; TCRdb's D gene call, TRBD1, goes unchecked for lack of DNA. Germline CDR1 and CDR2: SGHKS and YYEKEE (reference sequence). The CDR3 covers 15 residues.

This rearrangement joins TRBV6-1 to TRBJ2-5; TCRdb picks TRBD1, but there is no DNA to check that call. The CDR3 length is 17 residues. In germline, CDR1 is MNHNS, CDR2 SASEGT. The CDR3 loop reads CASSPRGGNRGVETQYF.

V is TRBV5-1 and J is TRBJ2-3; absent DNA, TCRdb's TRBD2 call cannot be checked. Germline values: CDR1 SGHRS, CDR2 YFSETQ. CDR3 length: 17 amino acids. This chain's CDR3 is CASSSLAGGRAADTQYF.

This chain uses TRBV20-1 with TRBJ2-1; the D gene TCRdb calls, TRBD1, cannot be checked with no DNA. This CDR3 has 15 amino acids. Germline CDR1 is DFQATT and CDR2 is SNEGSKA (reference sequence). The CDR3: CSARDIGTVGNEQFF.

The chain is built from TRBV18 and TRBJ2-1; TCRdb lists TRBD2, though no DNA is available to test this call. In germline, CDR1 is KGHSH, CDR2 LQKENI. This CDR3 has 15 amino acids. This chain's CDR3 is CASSPPSGGADEQFF.

This chain connects TRBV6-1 to TRBJ2-5; the TRBD1 assignment by TCRdb is unverifiable without DNA. Germline V CDR1 and CDR2: MNHNS, SASEGT. The CDR3 extends over 15 amino acids. CDR3 sequence: CASSDRGGAGETQYF.

The rearrangement joins TRBV5-1 to TRBJ2-7; TCRdb proposes TRBD2, but this gene call is untestable without DNA. The CDR3 contains 14 residues. CDR1 is SGHRS and CDR2 is YFSETQ in the germline V gene. CDR3 protein: CASRPSVYTYEQYF.

The chain has TRBV12-3 or TRBV12-4 and TRBJ1-5. This CDR3 is 13 amino acids long. The CDR3 protein is CASSLSGNQPQHF.

This chain links TRBV12-3 or TRBV12-4 with TRBJ2-1. This CDR3 has 14 amino acids. CDR3 protein: CASSLQGYNNEQFF.

J is TRBJ2-3 and V is TRBV11-1. Looked up from germline, CDR1 is SGHAT and CDR2 is FQDESV (reference sequence). CDR3 length: 14 residues. This chain's CDR3 is CASSSYSGTDTQYF.

This chain joins TRBV28 and TRBJ1-1. CDR3 length equals 16 residues. In germline, CDR1 is MDHEN, CDR2 SYDVKM. This CDR3 reads CASSPGRPLEVTEAFF.

This chain joins TRBV20-1 and TRBJ1-5. The length of the CDR3 is 12 residues. In germline, CDR1 is DFQATT, CDR2 SNEGSKA (reference sequence). The CDR3 loop reads CSAKPYFGPQHF.

This sequence joins TRBV7-8 and TRBJ1-3; there is no DNA to check the TCRdb D call of TRBD1. The CDR3 loop spans 16 amino acids. Germline V gene sequence: CDR1 SGHVS, CDR2 FQNEAQ. The CDR3 loop is CASSSRTGTGGNTIYF.

V and J are TRBV27 and TRBJ1-6; there is no DNA to check the TCRdb D call of TRBD1. Germline CDR1 is MNHEY and CDR2 is SMNVEV (reference sequence). The CDR3 sequence is 15 residues long. The CDR3 sequence: CASSLYREEGSPLHF.

The chain recombines TRBV28 with TRBJ2-7; there is no DNA to check the TCRdb D call of TRBD1. This CDR3 has 16 amino acids. The germline V gene has CDR1 MDHEN and CDR2 SYDVKM. The CDR3 loop is CASSLQGVGRGYEQYF. The variable domain in full, with the rest retrieved from reference TRBV28 and TRBJ2-7, is DVKVTQSSRYLVKRTGEKVFLECVQDMDHENMFWYRQDPGLGLRLIYFSYDVKMKEKGDIPEGYSVSREKKERFSLILESASTNQTSMYLCASSLQGVGRGYEQYFGPGTRLTVT.

The chain links TRBV29-1 to TRBJ2-3; TCRdb outputs TRBD2, but without DNA this stays unchecked. Germline values: CDR1 SQVTM, CDR2 ANQGSEA. The CDR3 spans 16 residues. The CDR3 protein is CSVGVLVGGSTDTQYF.

V gene TRBV12-3 or TRBV12-4 combines with J gene TRBJ2-5. This CDR3 is 14 amino acids long. The CDR3 here is CASSLLLQRETQYF.